Shown below are 15 T cell receptor beta chains from a single sample sequenced in a study of blood T cell repertoires in COVID-19. The repertoire was sequenced with immunoSEQ multiplex PCR; TCRdb's copy has only in-frame clones and lacks some. The table includes 200,000 to 250,000 clones, around 90% detected once. What was sequenced was PBMCs or T cells enriched from blood (not recorded which). These receptors were collected from a woman aged 30 to 39 with acute COVID-19.

This clone occurred once. The chain uses TRBV6-4 and TRBJ2-5, with 10 bases fitting TRBD2. The germline gives CDR1 MRHNA, CDR2 SNTAGT. The CDR3 runs to 16 residues. V trimming: 6 bases; J trimming: 5 bases; junction bases outside the gene matches: 12. DNA of the CDR3: TGTGCCAGCAGCCCCGACGCGAGCGGGGGGGAGGAGACCCAGTACTTC. Translated, it gives CASSPDASGGEETQYF.

In nucleotides, the CDR3 is TGTGCCATCAGTGAGTCCTCCGGGACAGGGATTTCCACTGAAGCTTTCTTT. This encodes CAISESSGTGISTEAFF. This chain links TRBV10-3 with TRBJ1-1; the match to TRBD1 covers 9 bases. The V segment lost 0 bases and the J segment 4 bases; nucleotides outside the gene matches: 9. Germline V gives CDR1 ENHRY, CDR2 SYGVKD. The CDR3 sequence is 17 residues long.

This chain connects TRBV11-1 to TRBJ1-2; the D gene is possibly TRBD1 (6 bases). The germline CDR1 and CDR2 sequences are SGHAT and FQDESV (reference sequence). V lost 5 bases and J 4 bases, leaving 17 bases between the germline ends. This CDR3 has 15 amino acids. The CDR3 loop is CASSPPQGGLYGYTF. The DNA for the CDR3 is TGTGCCAGCAGCCCACCCCAAGGGGGTCTCTATGGCTACACCTTC.

This clone occurred once. The V gene is TRBV7-6, the J gene TRBJ2-1; the D gene is possibly TRBD1 (5 bases). The CDR3 runs to 13 residues. Germline V gene sequence: CDR1 SGHVS, CDR2 FNYEAQ. V lost 0 bases, J lost 5 bases, and 5 bases lay in between. The CDR3 nucleotides read TGTGCCAGCAGCTTAGCCAGGGACAATGAGCAGTTCTTC. As protein: CASSLARDNEQFF.

V usage is TRBV6-5 and J usage is TRBJ1-1, with 9 bases aligning to TRBD1. The germline CDR1 and CDR2 sequences are MNHEY and SVGAGI. Trimming took 4 bases from V and 4 from J; bases not matched to a gene: 4. This CDR3 is built from 14 residues. The DNA for the CDR3 is TGTGCCAGCAGTTCGGGACAGGGAGGCACTGAAGCTTTCTTT. Translating it yields CASSSGQGGTEAFF.

V is TRBV7-3 and J is TRBJ2-7, with TRBD2 identical over 11 bases. The CDR3 spans 15 residues. V lost 0 bases and J lost 4; bases outside the gene matches: 2. CDR1 is SGHTA, CDR2 FQGTGA, per germline. CDR3 bases: TGTGCCAGCAGCTTAACGGGGACTAGCGGTTACGAGCAGTACTTC. Translating it yields CASSLTGTSGYEQYF.

The chain carries TRBV14 and TRBJ2-1, with D maybe TRBD2 (6 bases). Germline assignment: CDR1 SGHDN and CDR2 FVKESK. V was pared by 1 base and J by 0 bases, with 19 bases between. This CDR3 contains 19 residues. The CDR3 loop reads CASSQGRTVRDSSYNEQFF. CDR3 nucleotide sequence: TGTGCCAGCAGCCAAGGGCGGACCGTGAGGGACTCCTCCTACAATGAGCAGTTCTTC.

J is TRBJ2-2 and V is TRBV7-8; perhaps TRBD1 as D (5 bases). V lost 11 bases, J lost 0 bases, and 10 bases lay in between. The germline gives CDR1 SGHVS, CDR2 FQNEAQ. There are 13 residues in the CDR3. This CDR3 is CASEQANTGELFF. The CDR3 nucleotides read TGTGCCTCCGAACAGGCGAACACCGGGGAGCTGTTTTTT.

This chain uses TRBV9 with TRBJ1-2; 9 bases map to TRBD1. The ends lost 3 bases at V and 8 bases at J; junction bases unmatched: 8. The CDR3 extends over 14 amino acids. Germline V gives CDR1 SGDLS, CDR2 YYNGEE. CDR3 sequence reads: CASSGGTGNGGYTF. The CDR3 DNA reads TGTGCCAGCAGCGGTGGGACAGGGAATGGCGGCTACACCTTC.

The J gene is TRBJ2-3, the V gene TRBV28; TRBD2 agrees at 10 bases. The CDR3 runs to 15 residues. Trimming took 5 bases from V and 7 from J; bases not matched to a gene: 9. CDR1 and CDR2 from the germline V gene are MDHEN and SYDVKM. The CDR3 DNA follows: TGTGCCAGCAGTCCTCTAGCGGGAGCTTCAAATACGCAGTATTTT. Its protein product is CASSPLAGASNTQYF.

This sequence joins TRBV19 and TRBJ1-4, with 9 bases lining up with TRBD1. CDR1 is LNHDA and CDR2 is SQIVND in the germline V gene (reference sequence). CDR3 length: 14 residues. The trim removed 4 bases at V and 8 bases at J, leaving 5 bases unmatched. The DNA of the CDR3 is TGTGCCAGTAGTACAGGACAGGGGCCCGAAAAACTGTTTTTT. It specifies CASSTGQGPEKLFF.

This clone was counted only a few times. The V and J genes are TRBV2 and TRBJ2-2; D not certain. Deletions cut 6 bases from V and 3 bases from J, with 8 bases between. This CDR3 is built from 13 residues. Germline loops: CDR1 SNHLY, CDR2 FYNNEI. In nucleotides, the CDR3 is TGTGCCAGCAGAATCACAGACACCGGGGAGCTGTTTTTT. Translating it yields CASRITDTGELFF.

This chain connects TRBV14 to TRBJ1-1; TRBD1 is a possible D gene (6 bases). Trimming cost V 7 bases and J 0 bases, with 21 bases left between them. The CDR3 length is 17 residues. Germline CDR1 and CDR2: SGHDN and FVKESK. CDR3 sequence: CASTRFRQGMMNTEAFF. DNA for the CDR3: TGTGCCAGCACCCGTTTCCGGCAGGGGATGATGAACACTGAAGCTTTCTTT. The full variable domain, with the rest looked up from reference TRBV14 and TRBJ1-1, is EAGVTQFPSHSVIEKGQTVTLRCDPISGHDNLYWYRRVMGKEIKFLLHFVKESKQDESGMPNNRFLAERTGGTYSTLKVQPAELEDSGVYFCASTRFRQGMMNTEAFFGQGTRLTVV.

On this clone itself: An end of the junction does not agree with germline; a read error may underlie this. The V call is TRBV2, the J call TRBJ2-7, with 9 bases that match TRBD1. The CDR3 is 17 residues long. In germline, CDR1 is SNHLY, CDR2 FYNNEI. DNA of the CDR3: TGTGCCAGCAGCGAAGGGGGACCGGGACAGGGTTACGGCGAGCAGTACTTC. Protein: CASSEGGPGQGYGEQYF. Full variable domain (missing parts from reference TRBV2 and TRBJ2-7): EPEVTQTPSHQVTQMGQEVILRCVPISNHLYFYWYRQILGQKVEFLVSFYNNEISEKSEIFDDQFSVERPDGSNFTLKIRSTKLEDSAMYFCASSEGGPGQGYGEQYFGPGTRLTVT.

This chain uses TRBV7-9 with TRBJ1-1, with TRBD1 matching 7 bases. CDR1 SEHNR and CDR2 FQNEAQ come from the germline V gene (reference sequence). This CDR3 has 15 amino acids. V lost 5 bases, J lost 1 base, and 7 bases stayed unmatched. The CDR3 sequence: CASSPLTGKNTEAFF. The CDR3 DNA is TGTGCCAGCAGCCCCCTGACAGGGAAGAACACTGAAGCTTTCTTT.